Sequencing of this TCR beta chain was carried out in a study of CD8 T cells in ankylosing spondylitis. TCRdb called the 5' RACE reads again in MiXCR, with one record for every CDR3 protein. Of 250,000 or so distinct CDR3 sequences in the sample, about 24% were seen once. CDR1 and CDR2 (germline): LNHNV, YYDKDF (reference sequence). There are 14 residues in the CDR3. V was cut by 0 bases and J by 5 bases, with 11 bases left in between. This clonotype was picked up a small number of times. The antigen remains undetermined. Regarding the study as a whole: Researchers reportedly found disease-linked clones significantly enriched in matched ankylosing spondylitis synovial fluid.

V usage is TRBV15 and J usage is TRBJ2-7; a weak D match, TRBD2 (6 bases). This sequence was found in a male donor with ankylosing spondylitis or in good health (not recorded which). Sequencing was done on a sample of blood, either unsorted or a sorted T cell fraction (not recorded which). The CDR3 loop is CATSRDPTSNEQYF. CDR3 bases: TGTGCCACCAGCAGAGACCCGACTAGTAACGAGCAGTACTTC.